The rows below give T cell receptor beta chains drawn from one sample of a study of OX40 agonist ivuxolimab in advanced cancers. Clones were sequenced by immunoSEQ multiplex PCR, and TCRdb holds only the in-frame ones, with some missing. This table holds about 40,000 clones, around nine tenths found once. Sample: CD4+ or CD8+ T cells sorted from blood, taken in a trial of the OX40 agonist ivuxolimab. These receptors were obtained from an adult with an advanced solid tumor such as melanoma, head and neck, liver or kidney cancer. Each CDR3 is given with its conserved first and last residue. The D gene is left open where the match is weak. The size of a clone is reported for some rows only, either as once, few or many, or as a class for expanded clones.

V gene	J gene	D gene	clone size	CDR3 DNA	CDR3 protein
TRBV5-6	TRBJ1-2	TRBD1	-	TGTGCCAGCAGCTTCGCCCGACAGGGGAGCTATGGCTACACCTTC	CASSFARQGSYGYTF
TRBV11-1	TRBJ2-1	-	-	TGTGCCAGCAGCCCAGGGACTTTAAATGAGCAGTTCTTC	CASSPGTLNEQFF
TRBV29-1	TRBJ1-1	-	-	TGCAGCGTCGAACAAGGCCCTGAAGCTTTCTTT	CSVEQGPEAFF
TRBV7-9	TRBJ1-2	-	-	TGTGCCAGCAGCCCACCAGTCTGGGATGGCTACACCTTC	CASSPPVWDGYTF
TRBV27	TRBJ2-3	TRBD2	once	TGTGCCAGCGAGAGACTCGGACTAGCGGGAGCGGCTAGGACGCAGTATTTT	CASERLGLAGAARTQYF
TRBV19	TRBJ2-7	-	few	TGTGCCAGTAGCTCAGGAGGGGCACTCTACGAGCAGTACTTC	CASSSGGALYEQYF
TRBV13	TRBJ2-3	-	-	TGTGCCAGCAGCTTCGAGGGGGGGATCACAGATACGCAGTATTTT	CASSFEGGITDTQYF
TRBV29-1	TRBJ1-3	-	-	TGCAGCGTCTACACAGGGCACGGAAACACCATATATTTT	CSVYTGHGNTIYF
TRBV6-4	TRBJ2-2	-	-	TGTGCCAGCAGTTTTGCCGACGCGAACACCGGGGAGCTGTTTTTT	CASSFADANTGELFF
TRBV6-5	TRBJ1-5	-	-	TGTGCCAGCAGTTCCGGTTATAGCAATCAGCCCCAGCATTTT	CASSSGYSNQPQHF
TRBV27	TRBJ1-1	TRBD1	-	TGTGCCAGCAGTTTGACAGGGGGCCTGAACACTGAAGCTTTCTTT	CASSLTGGLNTEAFF
TRBV5-1	TRBJ1-1	-	-	TGCGCCAGCAGATTTACAGGGAACACTGAAGCTTTCTTT	CASRFTGNTEAFF
TRBV15	TRBJ1-4	-	-	TGTGCCACCAGCGTTGAAGGGGCGCGGGATGAAAAACTGTTTTTT	CATSVEGARDEKLFF
TRBV5-5	TRBJ1-3	-	-	TGTGCCAGCAGCTTAAGGGGGGACTGGGAGGTGATCTCTGGAAACACCATATATTTT	CASSLRGDWEVISGNTIYF
TRBV6-5	TRBJ1-6	-	-	TGTGCCAGCAGTTACTCACAGGGTAGCAATTCACCCCTCCACTTT	CASSYSQGSNSPLHF
TRBV4-1	TRBJ2-3	TRBD2	-	TGCGCCAGCAGCCAAGTAGGCGGGGGAACTTTAGATACGCAGTATTTT	CASSQVGGGTLDTQYF
TRBV5-6	TRBJ1-3	-	-	TGTGCCAGCAGCCCCGGATGGGGAAACACCATATATTTT	CASSPGWGNTIYF
TRBV30	TRBJ2-3	-	-	TGTGCCTGGGGGATGGATACGCAGTATTTT	CAWGMDTQYF
TRBV12-2	TRBJ2-4	-	-	TGTGCAAGTCGCTTAGAGGGGGAACGACTAGCCAAAAACATTCAGTACTTC	CASRLEGERLAKNIQYF
TRBV10-3	TRBJ1-2	-	-	TGTGCCATCAGTGAAGAGAGGGGAAGCAATGGCTACACCTTC	CAISEERGSNGYTF
TRBV11-3	TRBJ2-7	TRBD2	-	TGTGCCAGCAGCCCCGGACTAGCGGGACCCTCCTACGAGCAGTACTTC	CASSPGLAGPSYEQYF
TRBV5-5	TRBJ2-5	-	-	TGTGCCAGCAGCTTGGGGACAGTACTTCAAGAGACCCAGTACTTC	CASSLGTVLQETQYF
TRBV27	TRBJ1-5	-	-	TGTGCCAGCAGTCCCCTCTATAGCAATCAGCCCCAGCATTTT	CASSPLYSNQPQHF
TRBV5-5	TRBJ2-7	-	medium-sized	TGTGCCAGCAGCTTGGCCGTGTCCTACGAGCAGTACTTC	CASSLAVSYEQYF
TRBV30	TRBJ2-7	TRBD1	once	TGTGCCTGGAGCCTGACAGGGAGACCCTACGAGCAGTACTTC	CAWSLTGRPYEQYF
TRBV2	TRBJ2-3	-	-	TGTGCCAGCAGACCTGAAAGAGGAGGCACAGATACGCAGTATTTT	CASRPERGGTDTQYF
TRBV6-5	TRBJ2-3	-	-	TGTGCCAGCAGTTACGGGGCAGGGTCAGATACGCAGTATTTT	CASSYGAGSDTQYF
TRBV7-8	TRBJ2-7	TRBD2	-	TGTGCCAGCAGCTTGGAGCGGGAGTTGAGCGAGCAGTACTTC	CASSLERELSEQYF
TRBV10-1	TRBJ1-1	-	-	TGCGCCACTAAGGGCGGACAGAACACTGAAGCTTTCTTT	CATKGGQNTEAFF
TRBV2	TRBJ2-7	-	-	TGTGCCAGCAGTGAAGCCCCCGGCTTGTACGAGCAGTACTTC	CASSEAPGLYEQYF
TRBV27	TRBJ1-5	TRBD1	once	TGTGCCAGCAGTTTATCGTCGACAGGGAATCAGCCCCAGCATTTT	CASSLSSTGNQPQHF
TRBV9	TRBJ2-7	-	-	TGTGCCAGCAGCGTAGGAAACACACACTCCTACGAGCAGTACTTC	CASSVGNTHSYEQYF
TRBV4-1	TRBJ2-5	-	-	TGCGCCAGCAGCCAACTATCACCGGAGGGAAGGGAGACCCAGTACTTC	CASSQLSPEGRETQYF
TRBV27	TRBJ1-2	-	-	TGTGCCAGCAGCCTAACCCCGGGGGTCTATGGCTACACCTTC	CASSLTPGVYGYTF
TRBV7-9	TRBJ1-4	TRBD1	-	TGTGCCAGCAGCTTACGGAGACAGGGAATTAATGAAAAACTGTTTTTT	CASSLRRQGINEKLFF
TRBV4-1	TRBJ1-1	-	-	TGCGCCAGCAGCCACACCGGGACAGAAGCTTTCTTT	CASSHTGTEAFF
TRBV12-5	TRBJ2-1	TRBD2	-	TGTGCTAGTGGTGATACGGGGGGAACCGCAGGGAATGAGCAGTTCTTC	CASGDTGGTAGNEQFF
TRBV27	TRBJ2-7	TRBD1	-	TGTGCCAGCAGTTTCGGGACAGCCGTCTCCTACGAGCAGTACTTC	CASSFGTAVSYEQYF
TRBV6-1	TRBJ1-1	-	-	TGTGCCAGCGATTACTTCACCCGGGACACTGAAGCTTTCTTT	CASDYFTRDTEAFF
TRBV4-1	TRBJ2-1	TRBD2	-	TGCGCCAGCAGCCAAGAGGGCATCAGGAGCGGGAGTCCCTACAATGAGCAGTTCTTC	CASSQEGIRSGSPYNEQFF
TRBV6-1	TRBJ2-2	TRBD1	-	TGTGCCAGCAGTGACAGGTCCGGGACAGAAGGCGGGGAGCTGTTTTTT	CASSDRSGTEGGELFF
TRBV4-1	TRBJ2-7	-	-	TGCGCCAGCAGCCAAGGGACTCTAGGGATATACGAGCAGTACTTC	CASSQGTLGIYEQYF
TRBV11-1	TRBJ2-7	TRBD2	-	TGTGCCAGCAGCATGAGCCGGGACTACTCCTACGAGCAGTACTTC	CASSMSRDYSYEQYF
TRBV6-6	TRBJ1-2	-	-	TGTGCCAGCAGCCTCCGGGACATCGGCGGCTACACCTTC	CASSLRDIGGYTF
TRBV4-2	TRBJ2-7	-	-	TGTGCCAGCAGCATTGGTCAAGGGGGTTCTCCTTCCTACGAGCAGTACTTC	CASSIGQGGSPSYEQYF
TRBV19	TRBJ1-1	-	few	TGTGCCAGTAGTAGTAAGGCCGTCATCACTGAAGCTTTCTTT	CASSSKAVITEAFF
TRBV7-6	TRBJ2-7	-	-	TGTGCCAGCAGCTTAGTACCGACTGGCCAGCAGTACTTC	CASSLVPTGQQYF